A single sample is the source of the 3 T cell receptor beta chains below, sequenced in a study of T-cell memory formation after mild COVID-19 (dated by TCRdb to about 2021). The protocol used for the library was 5' RACE. The instrument given in TCRdb is Illumina NovaSeq 6000. TCRdb handled the public reads itself, with Q25 trimming in fastp and clone calling in MiXCR, and kept productive beta chains. CDR3 protein duplicates are merged, each entry listing the most common genes and DNA. This sample lists 25,000 to 30,000 distinct CDR3 sequences; about 16% were detected once. Of the sample, more than 1.3% falls within the top ten clones. Specimen: PBMCs or a T cell subset sorted from them (not recorded which). The receptor source for this set is an adult who had mild COVID-19 (a few samples of this study predate the infection). The sample titles of this study are shuffled in the database, so cell type and time point are left out.

In its sample, this clonotype was seen many times. The chain joins TRBV4-2 to TRBJ2-3; TRBD2 aligns across 11 bases. V shed 4 bases, J shed 5 bases, and the junction held 8 bases outside the gene matches. Germline loops: CDR1 LGHNA, CDR2 YNFKEQ. The CDR3 is made up of 16 amino acids. CDR3 residues: CASSRSGTSGRDTQYF. CDR3 coding DNA: TGTGCCAGCAGCCGCTCAGGGACTAGCGGCCGAGATACGCAGTATTTT.

This clonotype was observed many times. This chain connects TRBV7-2 to TRBJ2-3; 7 positions agree with TRBD2. V dropped 1 base and J dropped 1; count of bases not matched to a gene: 5. This CDR3 is built from 16 residues. The germline V gene has CDR1 SGHTA and CDR2 FQGNSA. CDR3 DNA: TGTGCCAGCAGCTTAGGGGCGGGAGTCGGCACAGATACGCAGTATTTT. This translates into CASSLGAGVGTDTQYF.

This clonotype was found many times. This chain links TRBV23-1 with TRBJ2-1; 7 bases fit TRBD2. TRBV23-1 is assigned to the ORF class and has an uncertain function. This CDR3 has 17 amino acids. Losses at the gene ends were 2 bases for V and 0 bases for J; bases not matched to a gene: 7. For the CDR3, the DNA is TGCGCCAGCAGTCAACTAGCGGCGTTGACCTCCTACAATGAGCAGTTCTTC. This translates into CASSQLAALTSYNEQFF.